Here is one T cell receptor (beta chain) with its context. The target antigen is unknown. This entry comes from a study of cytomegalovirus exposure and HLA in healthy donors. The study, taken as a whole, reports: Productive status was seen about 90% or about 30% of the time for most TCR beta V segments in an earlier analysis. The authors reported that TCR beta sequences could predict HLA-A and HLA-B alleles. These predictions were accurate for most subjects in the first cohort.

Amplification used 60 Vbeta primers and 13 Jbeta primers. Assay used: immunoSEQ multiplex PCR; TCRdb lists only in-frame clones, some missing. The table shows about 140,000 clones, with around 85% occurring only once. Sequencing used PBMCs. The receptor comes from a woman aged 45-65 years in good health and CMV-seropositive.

CDR3 sequence: CASSFGTGSYEQYF. CDR3 sequence (DNA): TGCGCCAGCAGCTTTGGGACAGGGTCCTACGAGCAGTACTTC. The chain is built from TRBV5-1 and TRBJ2-7, with 9 bases lining up with TRBD1. The CDR3 consists of 14 residues. The ends lost 2 bases at V and 1 base at J; junction bases unmatched: 1. Germline V CDR1 and CDR2: SGHRS, YFSETQ.